This T cell receptor beta chain was documented in a study of CD8 T cells in ankylosing spondylitis. Broader study findings: Researchers reportedly found disease-linked clones significantly enriched in matched ankylosing spondylitis synovial fluid. A TCR beta motif of fewer than ten highly homologous variants appeared characteristic of ankylosing spondylitis blood. Both synovial fluid and blood in reactive arthritis had previously been reported to carry some motif variants.

Points on this clonotype: Its antigen remains unknown.

Construction of TCR beta libraries was performed using quantitative 5'-RACE with molecular barcodes. TCRdb passed the 5' RACE reads through MiXCR, listing each CDR3 protein once. The data hold some 240,000 distinct CDR3 sequences, with approximately 7.3% observed a single time. Germline V gene data show CDR1 as MNHEY and CDR2 as SVGEGT. The junction had 7 bases not matched to a gene; V was cut back by 6 bases and J by 1 base. The CDR3 is 16 amino acids. The clonotype comes from a male donor with ankylosing spondylitis. The sequencing sample was made of blood, either unsorted or a sorted T cell fraction (not recorded which). The chain joins TRBV6-2 or TRBV6-3 to TRBJ1-1, with 11 nucleotides matching TRBD1. The CDR3 is CASRTDRGLWNTEAFF. The CDR3 region has the DNA TGTGCCAGCAGGACGGACAGGGGGCTATGGAACACTGAAGCTTTCTTT.